This T cell receptor beta chain was recorded in a study of T cell repertoires in cytomegalovirus infection. Study-wide context: Based on public TCR beta signatures, there were indications of CMV infection and of a matching HLA type.

Concerning this clonotype: Its specificity is not known.

TCRdb re-derived calls from the reads in MiXCR, one entry per CDR3 protein. The sample has approximately 500,000 distinct CDR3 sequences, 15% to 20% seen once. Study-level points and caveats: Clonotype analysis showed dominance of the ex vivo response by HLA-C-restricted CMV-specific TCR beta clonotypes. People with CMV and the relevant HLA were identified by cumulative public TCR beta family frequency.

The receptor's source is a human donor in good health (CMV status not recorded). Some clones in this sample may be carry-over from other donors' samples. The sample was CD8+ T cells from PBMCs.

The CDR3 loop is CASRNGGRELFF. The CDR3 DNA follows: TGCGCCAGCAGAAACGGGGGGCGGGAGCTGTTTTTT. The chain links TRBV4-1 to TRBJ2-2, with D possibly matching TRBD2 (7 bases). V lost 6 bases to trimming and J lost 9 bases, with 11 bases between them. The length of the CDR3 is 12 residues. CDR1 is MGHRA, CDR2 YSYEKL, per germline.